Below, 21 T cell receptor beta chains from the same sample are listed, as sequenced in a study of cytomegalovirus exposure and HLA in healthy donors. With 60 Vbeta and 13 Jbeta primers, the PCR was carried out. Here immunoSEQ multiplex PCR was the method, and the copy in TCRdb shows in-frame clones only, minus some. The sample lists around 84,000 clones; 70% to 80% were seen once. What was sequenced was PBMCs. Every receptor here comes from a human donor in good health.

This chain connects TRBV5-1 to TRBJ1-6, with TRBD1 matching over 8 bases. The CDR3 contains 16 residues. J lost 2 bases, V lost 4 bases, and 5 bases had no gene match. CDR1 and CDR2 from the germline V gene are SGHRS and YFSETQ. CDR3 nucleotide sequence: TGCGCCAGCAGCGGACAGGGAAGCACCTATAATTCACCCCTCCACTTT. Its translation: CASSGQGSTYNSPLHF.

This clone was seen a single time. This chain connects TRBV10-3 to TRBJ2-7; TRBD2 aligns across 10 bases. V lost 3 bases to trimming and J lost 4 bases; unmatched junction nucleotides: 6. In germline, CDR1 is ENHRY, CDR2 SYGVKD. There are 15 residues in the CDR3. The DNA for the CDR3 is TGTGCCATCAGTGATACTAGCGGGGTCGTATACGAGCAGTACTTC. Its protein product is CAISDTSGVVYEQYF.

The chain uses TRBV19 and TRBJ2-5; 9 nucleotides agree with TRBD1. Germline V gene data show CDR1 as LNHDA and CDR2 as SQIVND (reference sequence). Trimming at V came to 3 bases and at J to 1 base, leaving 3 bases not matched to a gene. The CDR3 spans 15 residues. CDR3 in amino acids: CASSIIQGAQETQYF. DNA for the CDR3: TGTGCCAGTAGTATTATACAGGGGGCCCAAGAGACCCAGTACTTC.

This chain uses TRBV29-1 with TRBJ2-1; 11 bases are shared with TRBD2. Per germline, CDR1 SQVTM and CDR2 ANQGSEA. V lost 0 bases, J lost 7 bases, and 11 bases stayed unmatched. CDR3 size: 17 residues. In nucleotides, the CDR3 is TGCAGCGTTGAAGACCCGAAAACTAGCGGGGGTGGAAATGAGCAGTTCTTC. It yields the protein CSVEDPKTSGGGNEQFF.

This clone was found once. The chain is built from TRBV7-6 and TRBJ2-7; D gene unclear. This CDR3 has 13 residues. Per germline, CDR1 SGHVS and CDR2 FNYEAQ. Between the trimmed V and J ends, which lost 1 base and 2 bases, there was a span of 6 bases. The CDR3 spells CASSLGRAYEQYF. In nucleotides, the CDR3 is TGTGCCAGCAGCTTAGGTCGAGCCTACGAGCAGTACTTC.

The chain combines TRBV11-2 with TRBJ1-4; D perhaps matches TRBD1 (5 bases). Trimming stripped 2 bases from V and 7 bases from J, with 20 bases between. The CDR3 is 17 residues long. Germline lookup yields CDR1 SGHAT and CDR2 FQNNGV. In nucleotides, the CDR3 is TGTGCCAGCAGCTTATCGGGGGGGAGGTACGTCGGTGAAAAACTGTTTTTT. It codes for CASSLSGGRYVGEKLFF.

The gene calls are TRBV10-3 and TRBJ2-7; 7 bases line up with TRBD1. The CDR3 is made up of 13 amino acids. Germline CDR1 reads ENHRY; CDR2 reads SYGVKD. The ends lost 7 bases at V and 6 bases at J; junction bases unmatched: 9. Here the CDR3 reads CAINSAGGSEQYF. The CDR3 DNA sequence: TGTGCCATCAATTCGGCAGGGGGAAGCGAGCAGTACTTC.

The CDR3 here is CASSESIAGVKETQYF. The CDR3 nucleotides are TGCGCCAGCAGTGAGTCGATAGCGGGGGTTAAAGAGACCCAGTACTTC. The chain couples TRBV10-1 to TRBJ2-5, with 9 bases lining up with TRBD2. This CDR3 spans 16 amino acids. Germline V gives CDR1 WNHNN, CDR2 SYGVQD (reference sequence). J gave up 3 bases and V 0 bases, and 5 bases lay outside the gene matches.

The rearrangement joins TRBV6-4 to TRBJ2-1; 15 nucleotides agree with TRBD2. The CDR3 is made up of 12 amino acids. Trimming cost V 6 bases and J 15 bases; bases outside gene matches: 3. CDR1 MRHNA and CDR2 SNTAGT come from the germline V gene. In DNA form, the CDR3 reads TGTGCCAGCAGGGGACTAGCGGGGGGCCTGTTCTTC. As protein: CASRGLAGGLFF.

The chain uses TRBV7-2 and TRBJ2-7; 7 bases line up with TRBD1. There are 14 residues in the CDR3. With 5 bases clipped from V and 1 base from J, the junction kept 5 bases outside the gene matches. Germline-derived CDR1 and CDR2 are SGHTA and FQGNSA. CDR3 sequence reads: CASSAEGASYEQYF. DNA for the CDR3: TGTGCCAGCAGCGCCGAGGGGGCTTCCTACGAGCAGTACTTC.

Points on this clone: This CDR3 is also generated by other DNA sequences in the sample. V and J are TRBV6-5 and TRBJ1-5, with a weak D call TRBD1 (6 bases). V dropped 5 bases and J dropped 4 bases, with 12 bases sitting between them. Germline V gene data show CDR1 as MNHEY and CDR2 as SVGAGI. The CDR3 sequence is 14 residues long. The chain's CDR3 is CASSLGTGNQPQHF. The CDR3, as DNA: TGTGCCAGCAGTCTTGGAACAGGGAATCAGCCCCAGCATTTT.

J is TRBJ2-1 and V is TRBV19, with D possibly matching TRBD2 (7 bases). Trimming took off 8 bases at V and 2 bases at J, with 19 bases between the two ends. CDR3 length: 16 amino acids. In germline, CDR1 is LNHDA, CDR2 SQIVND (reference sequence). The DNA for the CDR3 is TGTGCCAGTCCTTCGGGGGGCCGGGTAACCTACAATGAGCAGTTCTTC. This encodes CASPSGGRVTYNEQFF.

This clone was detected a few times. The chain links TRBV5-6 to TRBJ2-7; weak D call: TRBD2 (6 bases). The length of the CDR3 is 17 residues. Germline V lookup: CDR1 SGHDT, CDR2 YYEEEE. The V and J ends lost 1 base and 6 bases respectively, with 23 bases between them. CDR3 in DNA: TGTGCCAGCAGCTTGTCCCCACTAAGGACTAACCTGGTCGAGCAGTACTTC. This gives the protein CASSLSPLRTNLVEQYF.

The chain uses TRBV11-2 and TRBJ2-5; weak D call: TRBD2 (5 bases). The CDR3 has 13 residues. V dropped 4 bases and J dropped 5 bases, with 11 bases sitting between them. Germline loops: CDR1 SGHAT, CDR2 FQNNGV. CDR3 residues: CASSSGLSETQYF. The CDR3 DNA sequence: TGTGCCAGCAGCTCCGGACTCTCGGAGACCCAGTACTTC.

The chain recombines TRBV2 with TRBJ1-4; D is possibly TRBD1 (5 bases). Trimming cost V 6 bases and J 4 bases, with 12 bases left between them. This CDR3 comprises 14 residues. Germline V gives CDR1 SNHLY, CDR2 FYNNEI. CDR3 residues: CASRGLLNNEKLFF. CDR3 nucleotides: TGTGCCAGCAGGGGGCTCCTCAATAATGAAAAACTGTTTTTT.

The CDR3 coding sequence is TGTGCCAGCAGCTTGGAAGGGACTAGCGGGGCCAACTCCTACAATGAGCAGTTCTTC. Protein: CASSLEGTSGANSYNEQFF. The chain is built from TRBV5-4 and TRBJ2-1; TRBD2 aligns across 13 bases. V was pared by 0 bases and J by 0 bases, with 6 bases of the junction left unmatched. The CDR3 extends over 19 amino acids. The germline gives CDR1 SGHNT, CDR2 YYREEE (reference sequence).

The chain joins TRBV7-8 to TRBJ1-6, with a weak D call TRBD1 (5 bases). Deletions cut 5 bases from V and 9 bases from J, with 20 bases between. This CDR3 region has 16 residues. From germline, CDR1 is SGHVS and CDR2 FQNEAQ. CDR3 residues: CASSPRGRGVGSPLHF. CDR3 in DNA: TGTGCCAGCAGCCCGCGGGGGAGAGGGGTGGGTTCACCCCTCCACTTT.

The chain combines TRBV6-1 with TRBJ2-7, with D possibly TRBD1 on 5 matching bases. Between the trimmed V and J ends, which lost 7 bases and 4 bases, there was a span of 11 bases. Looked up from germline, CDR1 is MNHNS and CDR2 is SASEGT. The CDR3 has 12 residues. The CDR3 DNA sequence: TGTGCCAGCACTTCGGACACATACGAGCAGTACTTC. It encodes CASTSDTYEQYF.

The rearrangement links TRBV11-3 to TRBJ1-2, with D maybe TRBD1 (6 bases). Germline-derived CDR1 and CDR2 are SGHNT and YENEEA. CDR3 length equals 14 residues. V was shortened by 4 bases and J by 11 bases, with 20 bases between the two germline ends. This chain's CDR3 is CASSSMTDRSLYTF. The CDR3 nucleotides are TGTGCCAGCAGCTCGATGACGGACAGATCTCTATACACCTTC.

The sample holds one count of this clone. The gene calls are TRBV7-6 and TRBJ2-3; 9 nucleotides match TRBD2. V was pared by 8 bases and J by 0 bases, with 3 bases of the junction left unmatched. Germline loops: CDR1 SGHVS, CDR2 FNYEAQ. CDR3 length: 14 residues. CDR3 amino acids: CASGGGASTDTQYF. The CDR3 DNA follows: TGTGCCAGCGGCGGGGGGGCCAGCACAGATACGCAGTATTTT.

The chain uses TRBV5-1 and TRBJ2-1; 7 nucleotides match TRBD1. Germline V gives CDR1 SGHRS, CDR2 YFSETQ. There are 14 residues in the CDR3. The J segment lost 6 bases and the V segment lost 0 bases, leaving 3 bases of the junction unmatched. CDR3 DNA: TGCGCCAGCAGCTTGGGACAGGGCCCCAATGAGCAGTTCTTC. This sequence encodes CASSLGQGPNEQFF.